Sequencing of this T cell receptor beta chain was carried out in a study of beta chain features in type 1 diabetes. What was sequenced were expressed TCRB transcripts, since all of the isolated RNA had been reverse transcribed. Data came from immunoSEQ multiplex PCR; TCRdb stores just in-frame clones and leaves some out. The repertoire holds roughly 300,000 clones, with 7% to 9% as singletons. Blood was drawn once from each donor into heparinised tubes. The draws averaged about 110 mL. Each population that was sorted was more than 95% pure. In the case of this clone: The antigen is undetermined.

Study-wide findings and caveats: Insertions were fewer and deletions more numerous at VDJ junctions in type 1 diabetes patients.

Germline loops: CDR1 LNHNV, CDR2 YYDKDF (reference sequence). The CDR3 runs 13 residues. Trimming took 3 bases from V and 7 from J, leaving 9 bases between them. The sequence came from a woman aged 18-30 years in good health. Sequenced: central memory CD4+ T cells from blood. This chain connects TRBV15 to TRBJ1-4, with D perhaps TRBD1 (5 bases). This CDR3 reads CATSRSTGEKLFF. The DNA of the CDR3 is TGTGCCACCAGCAGGAGTACAGGTGAAAAACTGTTTTTT.